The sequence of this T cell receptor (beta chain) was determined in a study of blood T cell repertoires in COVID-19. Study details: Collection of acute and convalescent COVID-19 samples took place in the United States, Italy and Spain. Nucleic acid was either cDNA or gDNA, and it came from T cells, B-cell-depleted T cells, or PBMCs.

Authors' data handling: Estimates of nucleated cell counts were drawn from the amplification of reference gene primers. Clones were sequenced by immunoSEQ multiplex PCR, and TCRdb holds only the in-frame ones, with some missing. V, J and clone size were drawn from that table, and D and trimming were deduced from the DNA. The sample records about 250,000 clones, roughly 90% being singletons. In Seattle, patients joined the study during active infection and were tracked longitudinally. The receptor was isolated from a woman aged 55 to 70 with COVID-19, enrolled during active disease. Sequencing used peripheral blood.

CDR3 sequence: CASSWQSRVPGANVLTF. The CDR3, as DNA: TGTGCCAGCAGCTGGCAGTCCAGGGTCCCTGGGGCCAACGTCCTGACTTTC. V and J are TRBV5-6 and TRBJ2-6, with D maybe TRBD1 (5 bases). Germline V gives CDR1 SGHDT, CDR2 YYEEEE. This CDR3 has 17 residues. V lost 3 bases, J lost 2 bases, and 15 bases lay in between. Drawing the rest from reference TRBV5-6 and TRBJ2-6, the complete variable domain is DAGVTQSPTHLIKTRGQQVTLRCSPKSGHDTVSWYQQALGQGPQFIFQYYEEEERQRGNFPDRFSGHQFPNYSSELNVNALLLGDSALYLCASSWQSRVPGANVLTFGAGSRLTVL.